A few counts support the clone carrying this T cell receptor beta chain. Its antigen is not identified. TCR cDNA libraries came from RNA via a modified published protocol. MiXCR, run by TCRdb on the 5' RACE reads, gives a single entry per CDR3 protein. In the table there are roughly 380,000 distinct CDR3 sequences, under 30% of which are singletons. The sample comes from a study of identical twins' blood T cells. Overall study: About six alpha and about six beta libraries together yielded about 52 million reads. Overall study results and limits: Abundant TCRbeta CDR3s overlapped more between twins than with unrelated donors.

The CDR3 spans 14 residues. Germline trimming cut 6 bases from V and 2 bases from J; bases unmatched to any gene: 6. CDR1 is LNHDA, CDR2 SQIVND, per germline (reference sequence). Reared together, all three twin pairs probably met the same infectious agents and vaccines. Sample: PBMCs. This TCR derives from a woman aged 18 to 55 in good health. The rearrangement uses TRBV19 and TRBJ1-1, with 7 bases fitting TRBD1. For the CDR3, the DNA is TGTGCCAGTAGGCCAGGGGGTCGCAACACTGAAGCTTTCTTT. Its translation is CASRPGGRNTEAFF.